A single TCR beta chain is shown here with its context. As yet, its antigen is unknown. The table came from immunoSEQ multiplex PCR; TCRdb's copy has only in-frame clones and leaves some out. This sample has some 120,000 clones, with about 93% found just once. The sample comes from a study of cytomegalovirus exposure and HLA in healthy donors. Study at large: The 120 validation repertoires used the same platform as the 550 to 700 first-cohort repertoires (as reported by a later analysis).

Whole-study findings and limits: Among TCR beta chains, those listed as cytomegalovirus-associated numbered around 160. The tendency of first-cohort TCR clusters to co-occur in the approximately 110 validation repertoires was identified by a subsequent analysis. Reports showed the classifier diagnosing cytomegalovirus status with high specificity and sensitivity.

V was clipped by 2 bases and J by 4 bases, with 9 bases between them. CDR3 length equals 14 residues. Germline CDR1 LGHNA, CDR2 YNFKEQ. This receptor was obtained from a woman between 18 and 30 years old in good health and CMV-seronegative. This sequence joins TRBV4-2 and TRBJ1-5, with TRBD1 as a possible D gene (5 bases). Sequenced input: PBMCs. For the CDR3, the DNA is TGTGCCAGCAGCCAAAACGGGGGGAATCAGCCCCAGCATTTT. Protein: CASSQNGGNQPQHF.